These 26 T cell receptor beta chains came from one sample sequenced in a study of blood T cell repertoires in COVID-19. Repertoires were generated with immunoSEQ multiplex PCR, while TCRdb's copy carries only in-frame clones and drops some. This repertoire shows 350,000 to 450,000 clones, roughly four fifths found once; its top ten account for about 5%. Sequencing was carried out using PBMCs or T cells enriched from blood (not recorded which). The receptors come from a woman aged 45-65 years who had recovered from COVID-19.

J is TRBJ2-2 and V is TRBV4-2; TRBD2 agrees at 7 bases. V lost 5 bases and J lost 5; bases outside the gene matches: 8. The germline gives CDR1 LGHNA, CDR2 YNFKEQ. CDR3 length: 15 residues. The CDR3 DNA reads TGTGCCAGCAGCGAAGGCAGCGGGAATACCGGGGAGCTGTTTTTT. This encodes CASSEGSGNTGELFF.

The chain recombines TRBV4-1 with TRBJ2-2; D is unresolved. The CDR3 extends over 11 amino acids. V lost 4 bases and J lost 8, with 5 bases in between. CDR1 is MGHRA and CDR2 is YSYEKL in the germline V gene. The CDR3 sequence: CASSLPGELFF. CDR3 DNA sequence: TGCGCCAGCAGCCTCCCTGGGGAGCTGTTTTTT.

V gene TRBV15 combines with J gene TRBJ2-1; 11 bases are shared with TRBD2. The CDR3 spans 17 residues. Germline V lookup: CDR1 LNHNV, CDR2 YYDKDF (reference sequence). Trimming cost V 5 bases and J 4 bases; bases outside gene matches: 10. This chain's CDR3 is CATSASEGTSGYNEQFF. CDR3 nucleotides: TGTGCCACCAGCGCGTCAGAGGGGACTAGCGGTTACAATGAGCAGTTCTTC.

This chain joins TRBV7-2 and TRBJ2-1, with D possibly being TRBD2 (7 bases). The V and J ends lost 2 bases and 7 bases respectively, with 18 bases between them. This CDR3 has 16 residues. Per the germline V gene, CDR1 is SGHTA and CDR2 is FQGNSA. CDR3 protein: CASSLRGGRGENEQFF. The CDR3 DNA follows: TGTGCCAGCAGCTTACGAGGTGGGAGGGGGGAAAATGAGCAGTTCTTC. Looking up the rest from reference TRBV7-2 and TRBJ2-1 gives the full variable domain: GAGVSQSPSNKVTEKGKDVELRCDPISGHTALYWYRQSLGQGLEFLIYFQGNSAPDKSGLPSDRFSAERTGGSVSTLTIQRTQQEDSAVYLCASSLRGGRGENEQFFGPGTRLTVL.

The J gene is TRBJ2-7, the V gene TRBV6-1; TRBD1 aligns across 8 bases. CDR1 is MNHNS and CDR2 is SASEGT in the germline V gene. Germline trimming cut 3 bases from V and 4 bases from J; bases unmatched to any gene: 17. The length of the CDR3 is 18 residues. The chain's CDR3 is CASSDPHNRQGWLYEQYF. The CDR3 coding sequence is TGTGCCAGCAGTGACCCTCATAACCGACAGGGGTGGTTGTACGAGCAGTACTTC.

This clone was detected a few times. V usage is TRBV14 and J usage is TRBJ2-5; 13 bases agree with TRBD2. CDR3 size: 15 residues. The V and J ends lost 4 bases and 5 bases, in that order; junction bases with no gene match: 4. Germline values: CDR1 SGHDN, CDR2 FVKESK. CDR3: CASSPLAGGVETQYF. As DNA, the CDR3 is TGTGCCAGCAGCCCACTAGCGGGGGGGGTCGAGACCCAGTACTTC.

CDR3 nucleotide sequence: TGTGCCAGCTCACCACCGAACAGGGATCAGCCCCAGCATTTT. This gives the protein CASSPPNRDQPQHF. The genes are TRBV18 and TRBJ1-5; weak D call: TRBD1 (6 bases). The length of the CDR3 is 14 residues. From germline, CDR1 is KGHSH and CDR2 LQKENI. The V gene lost 0 bases and the J gene lost 5 bases, with 8 bases spanning the gap. The variable domain in full, with the rest retrieved from reference TRBV18 and TRBJ1-5, is NAGVMQNPRHLVRRRGQEARLRCSPMKGHSHVYWYRQLPEEGLKFMVYLQKENIIDESGMPKERFSAEFPKEGPSILRIQQVVRGDSAAYFCASSPPNRDQPQHFGDGTRLSIL.

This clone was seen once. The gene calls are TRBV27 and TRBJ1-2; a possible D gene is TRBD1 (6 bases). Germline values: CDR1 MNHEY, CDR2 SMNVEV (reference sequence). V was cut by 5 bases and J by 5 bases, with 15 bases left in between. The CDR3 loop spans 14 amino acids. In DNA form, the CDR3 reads TGTGCCAGCAGTGGACAGCCGAACTCATATGGCTACACCTTC. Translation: CASSGQPNSYGYTF.

The CDR3 spells CASSPTGVSNQPQHF. The CDR3 DNA follows: TGTGCCAGCAGCCCGACAGGGGTGAGCAATCAGCCCCAGCATTTT. The rearrangement links TRBV7-2 to TRBJ1-5; the match to TRBD1 covers 8 bases. Germline CDR1 is SGHTA and CDR2 is FQGNSA. V shed 5 bases and J 1 base; nucleotides not matched to a gene: 4. CDR3 length: 15 residues.

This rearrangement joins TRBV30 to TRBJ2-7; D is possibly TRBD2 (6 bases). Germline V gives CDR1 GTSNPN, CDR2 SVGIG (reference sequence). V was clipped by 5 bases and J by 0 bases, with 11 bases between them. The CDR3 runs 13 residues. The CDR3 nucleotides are TGTGCCTGGGGGGGACTGCTCTCCTACGAGCAGTACTTC. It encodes CAWGGLLSYEQYF. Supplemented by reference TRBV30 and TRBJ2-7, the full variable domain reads SQTIHQWPATLVQPVGSPLSLECTVEGTSNPNLYWYRQAAGRGLQLLFYSVGIGQISSEVPQNLSASRPQDRQFILSSKKLLLSDSGFYLCAWGGLLSYEQYFGPGTRLTVT.

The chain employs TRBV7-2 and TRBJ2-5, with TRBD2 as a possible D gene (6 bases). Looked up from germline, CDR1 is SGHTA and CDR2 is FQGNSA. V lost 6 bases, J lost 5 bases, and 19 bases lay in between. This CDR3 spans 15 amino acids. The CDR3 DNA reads TGTGCCAGCAGTTGGGGTGTGGGAGGCGGGGAGACCCAGTACTTC. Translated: CASSWGVGGGETQYF.

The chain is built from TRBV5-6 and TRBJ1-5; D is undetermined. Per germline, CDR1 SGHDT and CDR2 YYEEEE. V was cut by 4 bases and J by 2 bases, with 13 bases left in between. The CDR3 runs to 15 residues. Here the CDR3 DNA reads TGTGCCAGCAGCCCATGGGCCGGGGGCAATCAGCCCCAGCATTTT. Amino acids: CASSPWAGGNQPQHF.

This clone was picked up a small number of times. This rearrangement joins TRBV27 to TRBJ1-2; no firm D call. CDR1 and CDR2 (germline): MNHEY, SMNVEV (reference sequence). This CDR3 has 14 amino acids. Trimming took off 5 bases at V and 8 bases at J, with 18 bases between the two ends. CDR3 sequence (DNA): TGTGCCAGCAGTCCTTTTTCGGGGAGAGGCGGCTACACCTTC. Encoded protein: CASSPFSGRGGYTF.

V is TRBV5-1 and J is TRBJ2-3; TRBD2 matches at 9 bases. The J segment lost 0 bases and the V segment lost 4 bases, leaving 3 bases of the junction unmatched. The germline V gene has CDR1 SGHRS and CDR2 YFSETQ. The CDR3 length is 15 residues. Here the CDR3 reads CASSKLAGSTDTQYF. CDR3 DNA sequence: TGCGCCAGCAGCAAGCTAGCGGGGAGCACAGATACGCAGTATTTT. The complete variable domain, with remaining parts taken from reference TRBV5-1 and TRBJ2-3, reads KAGVTQTPRYLIKTRGQQVTLSCSPISGHRSVSWYQQTPGQGLQFLFEYFSETQRNKGNFPGRFSGRQFSNSRSEMNVSTLELGDSALYLCASSKLAGSTDTQYFGPGTRLTVL.

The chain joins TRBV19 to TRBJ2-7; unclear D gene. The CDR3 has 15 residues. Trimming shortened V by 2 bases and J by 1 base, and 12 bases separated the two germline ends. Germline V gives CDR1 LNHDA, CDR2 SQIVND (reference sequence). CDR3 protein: CASSIRLVHSYEQYF. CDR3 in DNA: TGTGCCAGTAGTATACGGCTAGTGCATTCCTACGAGCAGTACTTC.

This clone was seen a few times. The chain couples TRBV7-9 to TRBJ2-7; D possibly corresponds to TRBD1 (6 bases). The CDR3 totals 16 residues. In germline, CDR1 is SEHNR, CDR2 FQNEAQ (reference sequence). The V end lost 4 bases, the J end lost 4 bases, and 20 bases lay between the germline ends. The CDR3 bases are TGTGCCAGCAGCTACCTCCCAGGGGATTCCCTTTACGAGCAGTACTTC. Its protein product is CASSYLPGDSLYEQYF. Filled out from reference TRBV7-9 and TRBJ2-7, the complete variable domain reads DTGVSQNPRHKITKRGQNVTFRCDPISEHNRLYWYRQTLGQGPEFLTYFQNEAQLEKSRLLSDRFSAERPKGSFSTLEIQRTEQGDSAMYLCASSYLPGDSLYEQYFGPGTRLTVT.

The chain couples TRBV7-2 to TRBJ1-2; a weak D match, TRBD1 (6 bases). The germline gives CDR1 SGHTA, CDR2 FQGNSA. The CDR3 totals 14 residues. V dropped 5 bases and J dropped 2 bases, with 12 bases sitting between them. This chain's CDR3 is CASSVRTENYGYTF. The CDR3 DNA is TGTGCCAGCAGCGTTAGGACAGAGAACTATGGCTACACCTTC.

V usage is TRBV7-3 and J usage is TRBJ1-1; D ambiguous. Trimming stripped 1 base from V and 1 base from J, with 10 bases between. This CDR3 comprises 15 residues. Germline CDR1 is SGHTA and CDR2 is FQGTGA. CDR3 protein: CASSLMAGRNTEAFF. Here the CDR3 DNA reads TGTGCCAGCAGCTTAATGGCGGGGAGGAACACTGAAGCTTTCTTT.

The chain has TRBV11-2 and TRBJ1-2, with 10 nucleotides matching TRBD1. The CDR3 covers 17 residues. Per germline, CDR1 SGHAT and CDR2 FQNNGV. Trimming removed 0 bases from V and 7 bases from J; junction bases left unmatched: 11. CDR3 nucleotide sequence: TGTGCCAGCAGCTTAGATCGTCCGGGGACAGGGGTGGCTGGCTACACCTTC. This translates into CASSLDRPGTGVAGYTF.

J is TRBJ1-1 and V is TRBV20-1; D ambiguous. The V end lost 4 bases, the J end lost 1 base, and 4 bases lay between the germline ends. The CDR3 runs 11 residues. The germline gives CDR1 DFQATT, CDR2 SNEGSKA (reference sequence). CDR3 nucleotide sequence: TGCAGTGCTAATCGGAACACTGAAGCTTTCTTT. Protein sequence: CSANRNTEAFF.

The CDR3 is CASSHRQALNTEAFF. CDR3 DNA sequence: TGTGCCAGCAGTCATAGACAGGCGCTGAACACTGAAGCTTTCTTT. This chain links TRBV6-2 or TRBV6-3 with TRBJ1-1; perhaps TRBD1 as D (6 bases). The germline V gene has CDR1 MNHEY and CDR2 SVGEGT. Trimming removed 5 bases from V and 0 bases from J, with 13 bases in between. This CDR3 contains 15 residues.

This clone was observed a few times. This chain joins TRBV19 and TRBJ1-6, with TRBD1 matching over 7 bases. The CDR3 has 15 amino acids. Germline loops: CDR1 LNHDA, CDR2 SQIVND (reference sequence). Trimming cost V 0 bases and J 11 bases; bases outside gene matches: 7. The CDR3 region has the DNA TGTGCCAGTAGTATAGAGGGACAGTTTCAGGCACCCCTCCACTTT. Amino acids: CASSIEGQFQAPLHF.

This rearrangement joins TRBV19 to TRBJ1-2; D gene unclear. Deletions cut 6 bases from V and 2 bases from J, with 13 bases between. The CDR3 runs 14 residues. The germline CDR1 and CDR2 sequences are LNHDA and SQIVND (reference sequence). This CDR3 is CASRRNLRNYGYTF. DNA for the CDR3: TGTGCCAGTAGGAGGAATTTACGGAACTATGGCTACACCTTC.

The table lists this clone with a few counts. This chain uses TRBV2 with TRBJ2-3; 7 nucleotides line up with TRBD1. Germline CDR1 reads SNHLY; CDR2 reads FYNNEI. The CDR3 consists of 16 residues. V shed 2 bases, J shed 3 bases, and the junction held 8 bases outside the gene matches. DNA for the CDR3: TGTGCCAGCAGTGAATTCAGGGGGATAGGAACAGATACGCAGTATTTT. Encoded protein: CASSEFRGIGTDTQYF. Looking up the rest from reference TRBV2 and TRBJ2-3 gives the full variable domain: EPEVTQTPSHQVTQMGQEVILRCVPISNHLYFYWYRQILGQKVEFLVSFYNNEISEKSEIFDDQFSVERPDGSNFTLKIRSTKLEDSAMYFCASSEFRGIGTDTQYFGPGTRLTVL.

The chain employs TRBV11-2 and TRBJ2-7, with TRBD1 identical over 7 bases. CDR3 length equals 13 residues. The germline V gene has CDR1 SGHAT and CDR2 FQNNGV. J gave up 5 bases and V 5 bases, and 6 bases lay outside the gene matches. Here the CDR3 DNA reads TGTGCCAGCAGCCCCCCGACAGGGAACGAGCAGTACTTC. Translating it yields CASSPPTGNEQYF.

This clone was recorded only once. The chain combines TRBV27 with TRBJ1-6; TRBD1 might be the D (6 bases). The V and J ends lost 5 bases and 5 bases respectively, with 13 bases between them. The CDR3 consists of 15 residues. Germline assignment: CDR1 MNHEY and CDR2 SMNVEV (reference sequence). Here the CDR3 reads CASSLAGENNSPLHF. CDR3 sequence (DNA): TGTGCCAGCAGTCTGGCAGGGGAAAATAATTCACCCCTCCACTTT.